What follows are 10 T cell receptor beta chains derived from one specimen sequenced in a study of Ad26.COV2.S vaccination and SARS-CoV-2 variants. Repertoires were generated with immunoSEQ multiplex PCR, while TCRdb's copy carries only in-frame clones and drops some. Here the sample spans around 400,000 clones, over 75% being singletons. The treatment denotes: around 19 received Ad26.COV2.S at low or high dose, single or two shots; several received placebo; per-sample allocation not given. On day 63 after the first injection, vaccine and placebo recipients gave samples. The sequencing used peripheral blood, collected in a trial of Ad26.COV2.S vaccine versus placebo. The receptor set was obtained from a person aged 18-60 years who received the Ad26.COV2.S COVID-19 vaccine or a placebo.

This clone has a single count. This CDR3 is CATLDGQGQQYF. DNA for the CDR3: TGTGCCACTCTGGACGGCCAAGGACAGCAGTACTTC. The chain carries TRBV12-3 or TRBV12-4 and TRBJ2-7; the D is unclear. This CDR3 is 12 amino acids long. The germline V and J ends were trimmed by 10 bases and 8 bases, with 18 bases remaining between them.

This sequence joins TRBV2 and TRBJ2-5, with D perhaps TRBD2 (5 bases). CDR1 SNHLY and CDR2 FYNNEI come from the germline V gene. This CDR3 has 12 residues. DNA for the CDR3: TGTCTCTCAGCGGTACAGATTGAGACCCAGTACTTC. Translating gives CLSAVQIETQYF. The full variable domain, completed using reference TRBV2 and TRBJ2-5, is EPEVTQTPSHQVTQMGQEVILRCVPISNHLYFYWYRQILGQKVEFLVSFYNNEISEKSEIFDDQFSVERPDGSNFTLKIRSTKLEDSAMYFCLSAVQIETQYFGPGTRLLVL.

The rearrangement joins TRBV6-5 to TRBJ1-2; no definite D call. Per germline, CDR1 MNHEY and CDR2 SVGAGI. CDR3 size: 15 residues. Trimming removed 6 bases at V and 4 bases at J, with 18 bases between. CDR3 sequence: CASRKDTDAFYGYTF. CDR3 coding DNA: TGTGCCAGCAGGAAAGATACCGACGCTTTCTATGGCTACACCTTC.

The chain uses TRBV5-1 and TRBJ2-3; D possibly corresponds to TRBD1 (6 bases). Germline lookup yields CDR1 SGHRS and CDR2 YFSETQ. The CDR3 spans 14 residues. V dropped 3 bases and J dropped 0 bases, with 8 bases sitting between them. The CDR3, as DNA: TGCGCCAGCAGCTCTGGACAGAGCACAGATACGCAGTATTTT. Residues: CASSSGQSTDTQYF.

V and J are TRBV9 and TRBJ2-1, with D uncertain. Germline V gene sequence: CDR1 SGDLS, CDR2 YYNGEE. V was cut by 1 base and J by 5 bases, with 16 bases left in between. The CDR3 sequence is 16 residues long. CDR3 amino acids: CASSVSSALRNNEQFF. Written as DNA, the CDR3 is TGTGCCAGCAGCGTAAGCTCCGCTTTGAGAAACAATGAGCAGTTCTTC.

This clone has a handful of counts. J is TRBJ2-1 and V is TRBV5-5, with D maybe TRBD1 (6 bases). CDR3 size: 15 residues. V lost 0 bases to trimming and J lost 4 bases, with 11 bases between them. CDR1 SGHKS and CDR2 YYEKEE come from the germline V gene (reference sequence). The CDR3 region is CASSLGGQFYNEQFF. The DNA for the CDR3 is TGTGCCAGCAGCTTGGGGGGGCAGTTTTACAATGAGCAGTTCTTC.

The chain joins TRBV19 to TRBJ2-3, with TRBD2 as a possible D gene (6 bases). Deletions cut 6 bases from V and 2 bases from J, with 15 bases between. CDR3 length equals 15 residues. Germline V lookup: CDR1 LNHDA, CDR2 SQIVND (reference sequence). The CDR3 DNA sequence: TGTGCCAGTAGCGACTACGGGGGAACCACAGATACGCAGTATTTT. Protein product: CASSDYGGTTDTQYF. The full variable domain, completed using reference TRBV19 and TRBJ2-3, is DGGITQSPKYLFRKEGQNVTLSCEQNLNHDAMYWYRQDPGQGLRLIYYSQIVNDFQKGDIAEGYSVSREKKESFPLTVTSAQKNPTAFYLCASSDYGGTTDTQYFGPGTRLTVL.

The chain is built from TRBV29-1 and TRBJ1-2; a possible D gene is TRBD1 (5 bases). Trimming removed 2 bases at V and 0 bases at J, with 22 bases between. Germline-derived CDR1 and CDR2 are SQVTM and ANQGSEA. The CDR3 sequence is 18 residues long. This CDR3 reads CSVELVPVGTRANYGYTF. CDR3 in DNA: TGCAGCGTTGAATTGGTACCGGTAGGGACCCGAGCTAACTATGGCTACACCTTC.

CDR3 nucleotides: TGTGCCAGTAGTATGTCCCAGAGAAACTATGGCTACACCTTC. It is translated as CASSMSQRNYGYTF. This rearrangement joins TRBV19 to TRBJ1-2; D unclear. The germline V gene has CDR1 LNHDA and CDR2 SQIVND (reference sequence). The CDR3 extends over 14 amino acids. Trimming pared 3 bases from V and 2 bases from J, leaving 10 bases between. Filled out from reference TRBV19 and TRBJ1-2, the complete variable domain reads DGGITQSPKYLFRKEGQNVTLSCEQNLNHDAMYWYRQDPGQGLRLIYYSQIVNDFQKGDIAEGYSVSREKKESFPLTVTSAQKNPTAFYLCASSMSQRNYGYTFGSGTRLTVV.

The V gene is TRBV27, the J gene TRBJ2-1; 9 bases line up with TRBD1. Germline V gene lookup returns CDR1 MNHEY and CDR2 SMNVEV (reference sequence). Trimming cost V 4 bases and J 4 bases; bases outside gene matches: 5. The CDR3 contains 15 residues. The CDR3 DNA is TGTGCCAGCAGTTCGGTGACAGGGGGGTACAATGAGCAGTTCTTC. This sequence encodes CASSSVTGGYNEQFF.